The clone carrying this TCR beta chain was detected a few times. Its antigen is unidentified. The data originate from a study of cytomegalovirus exposure and HLA in healthy donors. The ends lost 4 bases at V and 7 bases at J; junction bases unmatched: 6. Germline V gives CDR1 SEHNR, CDR2 FQNEAQ (reference sequence). The CDR3 contains 15 residues. The PCR was carried out with 60 Vbeta primers and 13 Jbeta primers. Sequencing used immunoSEQ multiplex PCR; TCRdb keeps in-frame clones, though not all of them. Among roughly 45,000 clones, about half were seen once, and the ten largest hold approximately 5.6%. The study, taken as a whole, reports: Accurate HLA-A and HLA-B prediction from TCR beta sequences was reported for most subjects. At a 0.05 false discovery rate, a later analysis found roughly 17,000 TCR beta sequences to be associated with HLA alleles. TCR beta chains associated with HLA were, in a later analysis, more clonally expanded than equally common others. Testing in vitro showed a few CMV-associated chains specific for CMV antigens.

V is TRBV7-9 and J is TRBJ1-4; 10 bases agree with TRBD1. Sequencing used PBMCs. The sequence derives from a man aged 55 to 69 in good health and CMV-seronegative. The CDR3 nucleotides are TGTGCCAGCAGCTCCGACAGGGGGCTTGGTGAAAAACTGTTTTTT. Its translation is CASSSDRGLGEKLFF.